This T cell receptor beta chain originates from a study of T-cell reconstitution after alpha-beta-depleted transplantation in children listed by TCRdb under 2016. With regard to the full study: T-cell immune reconstitution after TCRalphabeta/CD19-depleted allogeneic hematopoietic cell transplantation in children was quantitatively tracked in the study by means of TCR repertoire profiling.

Summary of the overall study and its limitations: About two months after transplant, the apparently early recovery of alphabetaT-cell counts reportedly depended on just several hundred clones that had expanded rapidly and came from non-depleted graft cells. The high TCRbeta diversity at day 60 in some patients was ascribed to recipient T cells and intrathymic progenitors that had survived conditioning. Over subsequent months, a decline in hyperexpanded clone frequencies was noted, and after one year, T-cell counts and TCRbeta diversity were mostly ascribed to newly produced T cells.

Library construction relied on PCR. Sequencing instrument: Illumina HiSeq 2500. To normalize quantification of the TCRbeta repertoire, the TCR libraries were built with molecular barcoding that relied on unique molecular identifiers. TCRdb redid the processing of the public reads, applying fastp at Q25 and MiXCR, and retained in-frame beta chains. Rows with a matching CDR3 protein are joined into one entry that keeps the most common DNA and genes. For this sample there are 250,000 or so distinct CDR3 sequences; 20% to 30% appear just once. The ten most abundant clones make up 4.5% to 5.5% of the sample. The treatment or condition label for this specimen denotes: allogeneic hematopoietic cell transplantation with graft depleted of TCRalphabeta T cells and CD19 B cells. The transplant recipients were children given TCRalphabeta/CD19-depleted allogeneic hematopoietic cell grafts. Relative to germline, V is 3 bases shorter and J is 9 bases shorter, with 15 bases between their ends. Including cysteine and phenylalanine, the CDR3 has 13 amino acids. Only the CDR3 region is kept as DNA, spanning 39 bases read in frame from base 1.

In its sample, this clonotype was seen a few times. Which antigen it targets is not known. No quality values exist for individual bases; no much larger clone is one base distant. Sequenced here: PBMCs, mostly from graft donor cells, sampled 360 days after TCRalphabeta/CD19-depleted stem cell transplant. The sequence was collected from a female patient aged 2-15 years who had a stem cell transplant for congenital amegakaryocytic thrombocytopenia, so the T cells may come from the graft donor. Rearrangement joined TRBV12-3 or TRBV12-4 to TRBJ2-7; a weak D assignment points to TRBD1 (6 bases agree). The CDR3 reads CASSFSDSNGQYF. The sequenced DNA: TGTGCCAGCAGTTTCTCGGACAGTAACGGGCAGTACTTC.